Reported below is one T cell receptor beta chain. The antigen remains unidentified. From the 5' RACE reads, TCRdb called clonotypes with MiXCR, one entry per CDR3 protein. The table lists 600,000 to 700,000 distinct CDR3 sequences, 21% of them singletons. These data originate in a study of identical twins. General observations from the study: Twins showed weaker excess sharing in their beta out-of-frame sequences.

This sample was also put to use in a study of T cells expressing NK-cell markers. That study reports: Several donors' CD3+CD56-NKG2C+ cells were dominated by the same clonotypes.

Sequences were obtained from PBMCs. The origin of this receptor is a woman younger than 35 in good health.

Here the CDR3 DNA reads TGTGCCAGTAAGGGGCCAGATACGCAGTATTTT. This gives the protein CASKGPDTQYF. The chain has TRBV9 and TRBJ2-3, with D possibly TRBD1 on 5 matching bases. This CDR3 has 11 amino acids. Trimming shortened V by 8 bases and J by 4 bases, and 8 bases separated the two germline ends. Germline loops: CDR1 SGDLS, CDR2 YYNGEE.